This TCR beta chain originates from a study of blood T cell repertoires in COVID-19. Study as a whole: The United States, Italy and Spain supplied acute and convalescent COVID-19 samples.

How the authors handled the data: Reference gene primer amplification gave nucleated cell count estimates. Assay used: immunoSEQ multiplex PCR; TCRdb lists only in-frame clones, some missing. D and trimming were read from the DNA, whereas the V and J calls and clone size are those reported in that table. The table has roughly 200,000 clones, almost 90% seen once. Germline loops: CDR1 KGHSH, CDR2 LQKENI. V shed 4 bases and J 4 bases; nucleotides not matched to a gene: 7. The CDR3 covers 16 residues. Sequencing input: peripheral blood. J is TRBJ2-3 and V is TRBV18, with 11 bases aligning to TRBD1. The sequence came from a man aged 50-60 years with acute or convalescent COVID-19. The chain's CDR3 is CASSLSGTGGSDTQYF. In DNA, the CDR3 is TGTGCCAGCTCACTCTCCGGGACAGGGGGATCAGATACGCAGTATTTT.